A single sample is the source of the 18 T cell receptor beta chains below, sequenced in a study of T cell responses to AZD1222 COVID-19 vaccine. Libraries were prepared by immunoSEQ multiplex PCR; TCRdb keeps only in-frame clonotypes and omits some of them. The profile shows about 120,000 clones, roughly 89% of them singletons. Sequenced here: peripheral blood, sampled 28 days after the second AZD1222 dose. The receptors were gathered from an adult who received the AZD1222 COVID-19 vaccine.

This chain uses TRBV7-2 with TRBJ2-2; 10 bases match TRBD2. The J segment lost 6 bases and the V segment lost 4 bases, leaving 5 bases of the junction unmatched. Germline CDR1 is SGHTA and CDR2 is FQGNSA. CDR3 length: 15 residues. The CDR3 reads CASSSSGGPAGELFF. CDR3 DNA: TGTGCCAGCAGCTCTAGCGGGGGCCCTGCCGGGGAGCTGTTTTTT.

The chain carries TRBV10-3 and TRBJ1-2; D is unclear. The V gene's germline CDR1 is ENHRY and CDR2 SYGVKD. The V end lost 3 bases, the J end lost 6 bases, and 8 bases lay between the germline ends. This CDR3 spans 12 amino acids. This CDR3 is CAISELSDGYTF. The CDR3 DNA follows: TGTGCCATCAGTGAACTCTCAGATGGCTACACCTTC.

The chain uses TRBV7-9 and TRBJ1-2; 9 bases are a match to TRBD1. The CDR3 is 14 residues long. V lost 5 bases to trimming and J lost 8 bases; unmatched junction nucleotides: 9. CDR1 and CDR2 (germline): SEHNR, FQNEAQ (reference sequence). The CDR3 reads CASSRGQGLRGYTF. CDR3 sequence (DNA): TGTGCCAGCAGCCGGGGACAGGGCCTTAGGGGCTACACCTTC.

The CDR3 loop is CAPGRRNEKLFF. DNA of the CDR3: TGTGCCCCCGGTCGACGGAATGAAAAACTGTTTTTT. The V and J genes are TRBV6-4 and TRBJ1-4; D gene uncertain. The CDR3 is 12 amino acids. V lost 11 bases, J lost 5 bases, and 12 bases lay in between. The V gene's germline CDR1 is MRHNA and CDR2 SNTAGT.

This clone was seen a few times. This chain uses TRBV24-1 with TRBJ2-1; no definite D call. Trimming took 1 base from V and 12 from J, leaving 6 bases between them. Germline V CDR1 and CDR2: KGHDR, SFDVKD. The length of the CDR3 is 11 residues. The CDR3 region has the DNA TGTGCCACCAGTGATTTAACAGTGCAGTTCTTC. Residues: CATSDLTVQFF.

The chain links TRBV18 to TRBJ1-4; 9 positions agree with TRBD1. This CDR3 contains 16 residues. With V trimmed by 6 bases and J by 1 base, 6 bases remained unmatched. CDR1 is KGHSH and CDR2 is LQKENI in the germline V gene. The CDR3 here is CASSLDRGGTNEKLFF. The CDR3 DNA sequence: TGTGCCAGCTCCTTGGACAGGGGAGGAACTAATGAAAAACTGTTTTTT.

The V and J genes are TRBV10-3 and TRBJ1-1; D gene ambiguous. Trimming removed 10 bases at V and 0 bases at J, with 15 bases between. Germline lookup yields CDR1 ENHRY and CDR2 SYGVKD. The CDR3 runs to 14 residues. CDR3 sequence: CATVAGFMNTEAFF. CDR3 DNA sequence: TGTGCCACCGTGGCCGGTTTCATGAACACTGAAGCTTTCTTT.

V is TRBV10-3 and J is TRBJ2-1; maybe TRBD1 (6 bases). The germline V gene encodes CDR1 ENHRY and CDR2 SYGVKD. Trimming cost V 0 bases and J 2 bases, with 11 bases left between them. There are 16 residues in the CDR3. The DNA of the CDR3 is TGTGCCATCAGTGAGTCGGGACACTTACCCTACAATGAGCAGTTCTTC. This codes for CAISESGHLPYNEQFF.

This chain joins TRBV7-2 and TRBJ2-2, with 11 bases aligning to TRBD1. The CDR3 runs 16 residues. CDR1 and CDR2 (germline): SGHTA, FQGNSA. V lost 1 base to trimming and J lost 5 bases; unmatched junction nucleotides: 3. For the CDR3, the DNA is TGTGCCAGCAGCTTAGTTGGGACAGGGGGAACCGGGGAGCTGTTTTTT. The encoded protein is CASSLVGTGGTGELFF.

The chain has TRBV7-2 and TRBJ2-1, with 14 nucleotides matching TRBD2. V gave up 4 bases and J gave up 9 bases; unmatched junction bases: 8. The CDR3 is 16 amino acids. Germline V gene sequence: CDR1 SGHTA, CDR2 FQGNSA. The CDR3 spells CASSSLTSGGASEQFF. Here the CDR3 DNA reads TGTGCCAGCAGCTCGCTGACTAGCGGGGGGGCATCTGAGCAGTTCTTC.

This rearrangement joins TRBV27 to TRBJ1-1; TRBD1 matches 9 bases. The germline gives CDR1 MNHEY, CDR2 SMNVEV (reference sequence). The CDR3 loop spans 14 amino acids. V shed 5 bases, J shed 1 base, and the junction held 2 bases outside the gene matches. CDR3: CASSPTGGNTEAFF. CDR3 DNA sequence: TGTGCCAGCAGTCCGACAGGGGGGAACACTGAAGCTTTCTTT.

V gene TRBV7-9 combines with J gene TRBJ2-7, with unresolved D. In germline, CDR1 is SEHNR, CDR2 FQNEAQ (reference sequence). The CDR3 covers 12 residues. V shed 5 bases and J shed 3 bases, with 8 bases lying between them. CDR3 sequence: CASSAKGYEQYF. The CDR3 nucleotides are TGTGCCAGCAGCGCAAAAGGCTACGAGCAGTACTTC.

Here the CDR3 reads CASSSTGNQPQHF. The CDR3 DNA sequence: TGTGCCAGCAGCTCGACAGGGAACCAGCCCCAGCATTTT. The V and J genes are TRBV5-5 and TRBJ1-5, with TRBD1 matching 7 bases. The CDR3 loop spans 13 amino acids. Germline trimming cut 3 bases from V and 7 bases from J; bases unmatched to any gene: 4. Germline CDR1 reads SGHKS; CDR2 reads YYEKEE (reference sequence).

The CDR3 here is CSDGEGGGYTF. CDR3 in DNA: TGCAGCGATGGGGAAGGTGGGGGCTACACCTTC. The chain joins TRBV29-1 to TRBJ1-2; D unresolved. This CDR3 spans 11 amino acids. V lost 7 bases, J lost 8 bases, and 14 bases lay in between. Germline loops: CDR1 SQVTM, CDR2 ANQGSEA.

The gene calls are TRBV6-2 or TRBV6-3 and TRBJ1-1; D uncertain. The CDR3 is 14 amino acids. V was cut by 2 bases and J by 8 bases, with 15 bases left in between. Germline CDR1 is MNHEY and CDR2 is SVGEGT. The CDR3 DNA reads as TGTGCCAGCAGTTACGCACTACGGGGATTGGAAGCTTTCTTT. Its protein is CASSYALRGLEAFF.

This chain joins TRBV15 and TRBJ1-6; 9 bases agree with TRBD1. V lost 1 base, J lost 10 bases, and 5 bases stayed unmatched. Germline loops: CDR1 LNHNV, CDR2 YYDKDF (reference sequence). The CDR3 runs 15 residues. Here the CDR3 DNA reads TGTGCCACCAGCAGAGGACAGGGGGAAGGGTCACCCCTCCACTTT. The encoded protein is CATSRGQGEGSPLHF.

V and J are TRBV11-2 and TRBJ1-1; D call uncertain. Trimming pared 6 bases from V and 10 bases from J, leaving 12 bases between. Germline assignment: CDR1 SGHAT and CDR2 FQNNGV. This CDR3 contains 11 residues. The CDR3 DNA reads as TGTGCCAGCAGGGAAGGGATTCCAGCTTTCTTT. Translated: CASREGIPAFF.

The chain recombines TRBV4-3 with TRBJ1-4, with D unresolved. Germline V CDR1 and CDR2: LGHNA, YSLEER. The CDR3 contains 18 residues. V lost 1 base and J lost 7, with 22 bases in between. The CDR3 reads CASSQGPSSIKNGEKLFF. For the CDR3, the DNA is TGCGCCAGCAGCCAAGGCCCAAGTTCAATCAAAAACGGTGAAAAACTGTTTTTT.